This is a list of T cell receptor beta chains from one sample in a study of Graves' ophthalmopathy and Graves' hyperthyroidism. MiXCR was run by TCRdb on the multiplex PCR reads, yielding one entry per CDR3 protein. The sample yields roughly 1.1 million distinct CDR3 sequences, less than 45% seen once. Material for sequencing was peripheral blood or thyroid tissue (not recorded which). The receptor set was obtained from an adult man with Graves' hyperthyroidism. The CDR3 runs from the conserved cysteine through the conserved F or W. Fields, in order: clone size, J gene, D gene, V gene, CDR3 DNA, CDR3 protein. A D gene is named only where the DNA matches it firmly. Only part of the rows carry a size: once, few, many, or a class if the clone is expanded.

abundance: .; j_gene: TRBJ2-2; d_gene: TRBD1; v_gene: TRBV11-2; CDR3nt: TGTGCCAGCAGCTTAGAGTTGACAGGGACCGGGGAGCTGTTTTTT; CDR3aa: CASSLELTGTGELFF
abundance: many; j_gene: TRBJ1-5; d_gene: .; v_gene: TRBV6-1; CDR3nt: TGTGCCAGCAGTGAACCGGACGGCAATCAGCCCCAGCATTTT; CDR3aa: CASSEPDGNQPQHF
abundance: few; j_gene: TRBJ2-7; d_gene: TRBD1; v_gene: TRBV11-3; CDR3nt: TGTGCCAGCAGTTTAATGGACAGGGCCATCTCCTACGAGCAGTACTTC; CDR3aa: CASSLMDRAISYEQYF
abundance: many; j_gene: TRBJ1-4; d_gene: .; v_gene: TRBV7-9; CDR3nt: TGTGCCAGCAGCCCCCCGCGCGGGGAAAAACTGTTTTTT; CDR3aa: CASSPPRGEKLFF
abundance: .; j_gene: TRBJ2-7; d_gene: .; v_gene: TRBV10-2; CDR3nt: TGTGCCAGCAGTGACACGTCTATACCCTACGAGCAGTACTTC; CDR3aa: CASSDTSIPYEQYF
abundance: .; j_gene: TRBJ2-5; d_gene: .; v_gene: TRBV7-2; CDR3nt: TGTGCCAGCAGCTCGGCCCACGGGGGAGAGACCCAGTACTTC; CDR3aa: CASSSAHGGETQYF
abundance: many; j_gene: TRBJ2-7; d_gene: TRBD1; v_gene: TRBV5-1; CDR3nt: TGCGCCAGCAGCTCCCCGGGACAGGGGCATTACGAGCAGTACTTC; CDR3aa: CASSSPGQGHYEQYF
abundance: many; j_gene: TRBJ1-3; d_gene: .; v_gene: TRBV7-2; CDR3nt: TGTGCCAGCAGCCATAACGAGAACACCATATATTTT; CDR3aa: CASSHNENTIYF
abundance: few; j_gene: TRBJ1-2; d_gene: TRBD1; v_gene: TRBV4-2; CDR3nt: TGTGCCAGCAGCTTATTTCATAACAGGGGGCGGTATGGCTACACCTTC; CDR3aa: CASSLFHNRGRYGYTF
abundance: .; j_gene: TRBJ2-7; d_gene: .; v_gene: TRBV20-1; CDR3nt: TGCAGTGCTCTTGGACCCACGGGCGGCTACGAGCAGTACTTC; CDR3aa: CSALGPTGGYEQYF
abundance: few; j_gene: TRBJ2-6; d_gene: .; v_gene: TRBV11-2; CDR3nt: TGTGCCAGCCGGGAACATGGGGCCAACGTCCTGACTTTC; CDR3aa: CASREHGANVLTF
abundance: .; j_gene: TRBJ2-7; d_gene: TRBD1; v_gene: TRBV7-9; CDR3nt: TGTGCCAGCAGCGGGACAGGGAACTCCGAGCAGTACTTC; CDR3aa: CASSGTGNSEQYF
abundance: .; j_gene: TRBJ2-3; d_gene: .; v_gene: TRBV29-1; CDR3nt: TGCAGCGTTGATTTGGGGGTTAGCACAGATACGCAGTATTTT; CDR3aa: CSVDLGVSTDTQYF
abundance: many; j_gene: TRBJ2-7; d_gene: .; v_gene: TRBV7-2; CDR3nt: TGTGCCAGCAGCTTAGGTTCGCAGGGACGACTCGAGCAGTACTTC; CDR3aa: CASSLGSQGRLEQYF
abundance: .; j_gene: TRBJ2-5; d_gene: .; v_gene: TRBV29-1; CDR3nt: TGCAGCGAGGGGTACGAGACCCAGTACTTC; CDR3aa: CSEGYETQYF
abundance: .; j_gene: TRBJ2-5; d_gene: TRBD2; v_gene: TRBV4-3; CDR3nt: TGCGCCAGCAGCCAAGCCTTCCCTTGGACTAGCGGGGGGGCGGAGACCCAGTACTTC; CDR3aa: CASSQAFPWTSGGAETQYF
abundance: .; j_gene: TRBJ1-5; d_gene: .; v_gene: TRBV10-2; CDR3nt: TGCGCCAGCAGTGAGCCGGACAGTCTATATAGCAATCAGCCCCAGCATTTT; CDR3aa: CASSEPDSLYSNQPQHF
abundance: many; j_gene: TRBJ2-2; d_gene: .; v_gene: TRBV7-9; CDR3nt: TGTGCCAGCAGCTTAGTGGGAGTTGGGGAGCTGTTTTTT; CDR3aa: CASSLVGVGELFF
abundance: .; j_gene: TRBJ2-5; d_gene: TRBD2; v_gene: TRBV7-2; CDR3nt: TGTGCCAGCAGGGGGACTAGCGGGACAGCTAAAGAGACCCAGTACTTC; CDR3aa: CASRGTSGTAKETQYF
abundance: .; j_gene: TRBJ2-7; d_gene: TRBD1; v_gene: TRBV11-2; CDR3nt: TGTGCCAGCACCAGGGGACAGGTTACCTACGAGCAGTACTTC; CDR3aa: CASTRGQVTYEQYF
abundance: many; j_gene: TRBJ2-5; d_gene: .; v_gene: TRBV2; CDR3nt: TGTGCCAGCGCAGTCCCAAGGACAGAAACTTTGCAAGAGACCCAGTACTTC; CDR3aa: CASAVPRTETLQETQYF
abundance: .; j_gene: TRBJ2-7; d_gene: .; v_gene: TRBV20-1; CDR3nt: TGCAGTGCTAACCCGGGGATGCGTACCTACGAGCAGTACTTC; CDR3aa: CSANPGMRTYEQYF
abundance: many; j_gene: TRBJ1-1; d_gene: .; v_gene: TRBV15; CDR3nt: TGTGCCACCAGCCCCCGGGGGGCCACTGAAGCTTTCTTT; CDR3aa: CATSPRGATEAFF